This is a list of T cell receptor beta chains from one sample in a study of cytomegalovirus exposure and HLA in healthy donors. Assay used: immunoSEQ multiplex PCR; TCRdb lists only in-frame clones, some missing. This sample has 210,000 or so clones, with less than 80% found just once. Material for sequencing was PBMCs. The receptors stem from a girl aged 2-10 years in good health and CMV-seronegative. CDR3s include the opening cysteine and the closing phenylalanine or tryptophan. D genes are given only for firm matches. Size is stated for part of the rows, as once, few or many counts, or as a class when the clone is expanded.

V	D	size	J	CDR3	DNA
TRBV18	TRBD2	NA	TRBJ2-2	CASSPQKRLAGGLNTGELFF	TGTGCCAGCTCACCACAAAAACGACTAGCGGGAGGACTGAACACCGGGGAGCTGTTTTTT
TRBV28	NA	NA	TRBJ2-3	CASKRTADTDTQYF	TGTGCCAGCAAGCGGACGGCTGACACAGATACGCAGTATTTT
TRBV5-1	NA	NA	TRBJ1-2	CASGTNYGYTF	TGCGCCTCAGGGACTAACTATGGCTACACCTTC
TRBV15	NA	few	TRBJ1-4	CATSLRVHSDEKLFF	TGTGCCACCAGCCTCAGGGTTCATTCGGATGAAAAACTGTTTTTT
TRBV11-3	TRBD2	NA	TRBJ2-3	CASSLSSGVADTQYF	TGTGCCAGCAGCTTAAGTAGCGGGGTAGCAGATACGCAGTATTTT
TRBV6-1	TRBD1	few	TRBJ1-3	CASRRQGEAGNTIYF	TGTGCCAGCAGGAGACAGGGTGAAGCTGGAAACACCATATATTTT
TRBV20-1	NA	NA	TRBJ2-5	CSAFRSETQYF	TGCAGTGCGTTCCGTTCGGAGACCCAGTACTTC
TRBV29-1	TRBD1	NA	TRBJ1-2	CSVAPTGGKPYGYTF	TGCAGCGTTGCCCCTACAGGGGGCAAGCCCTATGGCTACACCTTC
TRBV6-1	NA	once	TRBJ2-1	CASSEDTFFSYNEQFF	TGTGCCAGCAGTGAGGACACCTTTTTTTCCTACAATGAGCAGTTCTTC
TRBV7-6	NA	NA	TRBJ1-1	CASSLGGEAFF	TGTGCCAGCAGCTTAGGAGGTGAAGCTTTCTTT
TRBV6-1	TRBD2	NA	TRBJ2-1	CASSEGLAVYNEQFF	TGTGCCAGCAGTGAGGGACTAGCGGTCTACAATGAGCAGTTCTTC
TRBV6-6	TRBD2	NA	TRBJ2-3	CASSRERDTDTQYF	TGTGCCAGCAGTAGGGAGCGGGATACAGATACGCAGTATTTT
TRBV9	NA	once	TRBJ2-5	CASSGGGPLETQYF	TGTGCCAGCAGCGGGGGGGGGCCGTTAGAGACCCAGTACTTC
TRBV4-1	TRBD2	once	TRBJ2-2	CASSQAATSGSGELFF	TGCGCCAGCAGCCAAGCGGCGACTAGCGGGAGCGGGGAGCTGTTTTTT
TRBV6-1	NA	NA	TRBJ1-1	CASSPMTGNTEAFF	TGTGCCAGCAGTCCCATGACAGGGAACACTGAAGCTTTCTTT
TRBV5-1	TRBD2	NA	TRBJ2-7	CASSSKTSGGTSSYEQYF	TGCGCCAGCAGCTCGAAGACTAGCGGGGGAACGAGCTCCTACGAGCAGTACTTC
TRBV6-6	NA	few	TRBJ2-1	CASSFLTGEQFF	TGTGCCAGCAGTTTCTTAACGGGTGAGCAGTTCTTC
TRBV7-9	NA	few	TRBJ2-1	CASSQNRGTAYNEQFF	TGTGCCAGCAGCCAAAACCGGGGGACCGCCTACAATGAGCAGTTCTTC
TRBV5-1	TRBD1	NA	TRBJ1-1	CASSYVGGPTEAFF	TGCGCCAGCAGCTACGTAGGGGGCCCCACTGAAGCTTTCTTT
TRBV7-9	NA	once	TRBJ2-5	CASSLPGASWETQYF	TGTGCCAGCAGCTTACCAGGGGCGAGCTGGGAGACCCAGTACTTC
TRBV11-2	TRBD1	NA	TRBJ1-1	CASSPRGRQGTEAFF	TGTGCCAGCAGCCCGAGGGGGAGACAGGGGACTGAAGCTTTCTTT
TRBV27	TRBD2	NA	TRBJ2-3	CASSLAGGGTDTQYF	TGTGCCAGCAGTTTGGCGGGAGGGGGCACAGATACGCAGTATTTT
TRBV5-6	NA	NA	TRBJ1-3	CASSLAPTGNTIYF	TGTGCCAGCAGCTTGGCCCCCACTGGAAACACCATATATTTT
TRBV2	TRBD1	once	TRBJ1-3	CASSARTGTGNTIYF	TGTGCCAGCAGCGCCAGGACAGGAACTGGAAACACCATATATTTT
TRBV9	TRBD1	NA	TRBJ1-6	CASRSDRTGSNSPLHF	TGTGCCAGCAGATCCGACCGGACAGGGTCTAATTCACCCCTCCACTTT
TRBV6-6	NA	NA	TRBJ1-1	CASSPMGARAFF	TGTGCCAGCAGCCCCATGGGGGCTCGAGCTTTCTTT
TRBV11-2	NA	NA	TRBJ1-1	CASSLDMGGRGTEAFF	TGTGCCAGCAGCTTAGATATGGGGGGGAGAGGCACTGAAGCTTTCTTT
TRBV4-2	NA	once	TRBJ2-7	CASSQGGGALYEQYF	TGTGCCAGCAGCCAAGGGGGCGGGGCTCTCTACGAGCAGTACTTC
TRBV9	TRBD1	NA	TRBJ1-2	CASSVHPTGERSYTF	TGTGCCAGCAGCGTCCACCCGACAGGGGAAAGGAGCTACACCTTC
TRBV18	NA	few	TRBJ2-7	CASSLDLEREQYF	TGTGCCAGCTCACTTGACTTAGAAAGGGAGCAGTACTTC
TRBV15	TRBD1	NA	TRBJ1-4	CATSRGTGTFNEKLFF	TGTGCCACCAGCAGGGGGACAGGGACCTTTAATGAAAAACTGTTTTTT
TRBV5-6	NA	NA	TRBJ1-5	CASSFWSRGQPQHF	TGTGCCAGCAGCTTTTGGAGCCGGGGTCAGCCCCAGCATTTT
TRBV4-1	NA	few	TRBJ1-5	CASSQRLEQPQHF	TGCGCCAGCAGCCAAAGGCTGGAGCAGCCCCAGCATTTT
TRBV5-5	NA	NA	TRBJ1-6	CASSFESSYNSPLHF	TGTGCCAGCAGCTTTGAGAGCTCCTATAATTCACCCCTCCACTTT
TRBV28	NA	NA	TRBJ2-3	CASSATGSTDTQYF	TGTGCCAGCAGTGCCACGGGTAGCACAGATACGCAGTATTTT
TRBV10-2	TRBD2	NA	TRBJ2-5	CASSEVLAGGKETQYF	TGCGCCAGCAGTGAGGTGCTAGCGGGGGGAAAAGAGACCCAGTACTTC
TRBV19	TRBD2	NA	TRBJ2-5	CASSNPGGGETQYF	TGTGCCAGTAGTAATCCGGGGGGGGGAGAGACCCAGTACTTC
TRBV10-3	NA	NA	TRBJ2-3	CAISEFKDTQYF	TGTGCCATCAGTGAGTTTAAAGATACGCAGTATTTT
TRBV5-6	NA	NA	TRBJ2-7	CASSPPGADEQYF	TGTGCCAGCAGCCCTCCTGGGGCTGACGAGCAGTACTTC
TRBV19	NA	few	TRBJ1-1	CASSIQGVGAFF	TGTGCCAGTAGTATCCAGGGCGTGGGCGCTTTCTTT
TRBV2	NA	NA	TRBJ1-5	CASADRFSNQPQHF	TGTGCCAGCGCAGACAGGTTTAGCAATCAGCCCCAGCATTTT
TRBV7-2	TRBD2	NA	TRBJ2-7	CASSLATTSVYEQYF	TGTGCCAGCAGCTTAGCTACTACTAGCGTGTACGAGCAGTACTTC
TRBV25-1	TRBD1	NA	TRBJ2-7	CASGGQGEQYF	TGTGCCAGCGGAGGACAGGGGGAGCAGTACTTC
TRBV27	NA	NA	TRBJ2-7	CASSLASSYEQYF	TGTGCCAGCAGTTTGGCCAGCTCCTACGAGCAGTACTTC
TRBV6-1	TRBD1	NA	TRBJ1-3	CASSEDRGVFGNTIYF	TGTGCCAGCAGTGAAGACAGGGGGGTGTTTGGAAACACCATATATTTT
TRBV30	NA	NA	TRBJ1-5	CAWVTKGAQHF	TGTGCCTGGGTGACGAAGGGGGCCCAGCATTTT
TRBV25-1	TRBD1	NA	TRBJ1-1	CASRAGGMAEAFF	TGTGCCAGCAGAGCAGGGGGTATGGCTGAAGCTTTCTTT
TRBV27	TRBD2	NA	TRBJ2-7	CASSLVSGSRSYEQYF	TGTGCCAGCAGTTTAGTCAGCGGGAGTCGCAGCTACGAGCAGTACTTC
TRBV2	NA	NA	TRBJ2-1	CASSGVRNEQFF	TGTGCCAGCAGTGGAGTACGCAATGAGCAGTTCTTC